This T cell receptor beta chain came from a study of blood T cell repertoires in COVID-19. As for the study in general: The United States, Italy and Spain provided the acute and convalescent COVID-19 samples. The cDNA or gDNA used as material had been derived from T cells, B-cell-depleted T cells, or PBMCs.

In the authors' methods: Researchers report that nucleated cell counts were estimated from reference gene primer amplification. The assay was immunoSEQ multiplex PCR, and TCRdb's table has in-frame clones only and misses some. V, J and clone size are taken as reported in that table, and D and trimming were inferred from the DNA itself. The sample consists of fewer than 250,000 clones, 75% to 85% of them appearing once. V was pared by 3 bases and J by 0 bases, with 6 bases between. CDR1 is SEHNR, CDR2 FQNEAQ, per germline (reference sequence). The CDR3 is 14 amino acids. The V call is TRBV7-9, the J call TRBJ2-4, with D uncertain. Sequencing input: peripheral blood. This TCR was sampled from a man aged 60 to 75 with acute or convalescent COVID-19. The CDR3 region has the DNA TGTGCCAGCAGCTTCCACATAGCCAAAAACATTCAGTACTTC. Its translation: CASSFHIAKNIQYF. The whole variable domain, remainder taken from reference TRBV7-9 and TRBJ2-4, is DTGVSQNPRHKITKRGQNVTFRCDPISEHNRLYWYRQTLGQGPEFLTYFQNEAQLEKSRLLSDRFSAERPKGSFSTLEIQRTEQGDSAMYLCASSFHIAKNIQYFGAGTRLSVL.